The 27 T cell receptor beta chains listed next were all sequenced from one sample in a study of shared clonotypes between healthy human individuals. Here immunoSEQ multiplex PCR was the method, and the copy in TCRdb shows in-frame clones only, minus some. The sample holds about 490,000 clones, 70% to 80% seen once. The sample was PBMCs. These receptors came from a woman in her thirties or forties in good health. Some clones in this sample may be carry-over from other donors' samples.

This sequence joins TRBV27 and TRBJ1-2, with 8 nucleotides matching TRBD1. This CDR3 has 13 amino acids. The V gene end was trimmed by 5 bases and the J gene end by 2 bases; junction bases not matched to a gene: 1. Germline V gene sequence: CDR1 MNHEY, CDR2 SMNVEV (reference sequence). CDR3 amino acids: CASSRTGNYGYTF. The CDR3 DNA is TGTGCCAGCAGTCGGACAGGGAACTATGGCTACACCTTC.

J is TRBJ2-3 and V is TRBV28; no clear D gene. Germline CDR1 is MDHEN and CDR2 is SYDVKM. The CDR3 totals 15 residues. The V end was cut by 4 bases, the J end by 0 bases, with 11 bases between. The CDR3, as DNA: TGTGCCAGCAGTTCGCCGGACGGGAGCACAGATACGCAGTATTTT. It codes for CASSSPDGSTDTQYF.

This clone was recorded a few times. The CDR3 is CASSRQGDSGNTIYF. CDR3 coding DNA: TGCGCCAGCAGCCGACAGGGGGACTCTGGAAACACCATATATTTT. This chain joins TRBV5-1 and TRBJ1-3; 9 bases match TRBD1. The germline CDR1 and CDR2 sequences are SGHRS and YFSETQ. The CDR3 is made up of 15 amino acids. With 4 bases clipped from V and 0 bases from J, the junction kept 2 bases outside the gene matches.

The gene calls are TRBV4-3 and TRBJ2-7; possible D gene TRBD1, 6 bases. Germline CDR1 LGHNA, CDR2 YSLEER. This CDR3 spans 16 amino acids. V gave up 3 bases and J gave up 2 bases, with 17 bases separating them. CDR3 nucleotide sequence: TGCGCCAGCAGCCACGACTACAGGGTTGGTCCCTACGAGCAGTACTTC. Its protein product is CASSHDYRVGPYEQYF.

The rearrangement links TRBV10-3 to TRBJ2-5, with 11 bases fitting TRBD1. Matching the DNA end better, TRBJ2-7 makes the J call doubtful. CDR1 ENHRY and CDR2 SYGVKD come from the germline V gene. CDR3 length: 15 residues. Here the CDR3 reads CAISLDRGRTYEQYF. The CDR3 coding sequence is TGTGCCATCAGTCTGGACAGGGGGCGAACCTACGAGCAGTACTTC.

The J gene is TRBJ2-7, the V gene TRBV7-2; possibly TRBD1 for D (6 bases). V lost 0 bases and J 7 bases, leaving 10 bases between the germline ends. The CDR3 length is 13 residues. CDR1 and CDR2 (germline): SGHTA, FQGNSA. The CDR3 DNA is TGTGCCAGCAGCTTAGCCCAGCAGGGGGAGCAGTACTTC. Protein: CASSLAQQGEQYF.

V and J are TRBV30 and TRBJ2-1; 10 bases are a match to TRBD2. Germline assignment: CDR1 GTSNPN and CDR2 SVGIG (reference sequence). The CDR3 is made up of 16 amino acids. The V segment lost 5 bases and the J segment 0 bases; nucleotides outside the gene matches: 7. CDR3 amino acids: CAWGSGRTHSYNEQFF. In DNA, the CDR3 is TGTGCCTGGGGTAGCGGGAGGACCCACTCCTACAATGAGCAGTTCTTC. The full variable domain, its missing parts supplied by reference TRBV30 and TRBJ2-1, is SQTIHQWPATLVQPVGSPLSLECTVEGTSNPNLYWYRQAAGRGLQLLFYSVGIGQISSEVPQNLSASRPQDRQFILSSKKLLLSDSGFYLCAWGSGRTHSYNEQFFGPGTRLTVL.

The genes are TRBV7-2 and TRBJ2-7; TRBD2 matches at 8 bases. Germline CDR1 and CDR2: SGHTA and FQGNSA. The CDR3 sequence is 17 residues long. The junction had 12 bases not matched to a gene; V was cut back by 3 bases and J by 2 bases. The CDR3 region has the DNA TGTGCCAGCAGCTTCTCCTCGGGAGCGGGGGATCCCTACGAGCAGTACTTC. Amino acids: CASSFSSGAGDPYEQYF.

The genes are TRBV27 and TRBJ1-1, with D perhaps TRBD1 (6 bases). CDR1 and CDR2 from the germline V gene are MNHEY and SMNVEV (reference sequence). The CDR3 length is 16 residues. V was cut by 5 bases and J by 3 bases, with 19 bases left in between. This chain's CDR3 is CASSPRTAGGDTEAFF. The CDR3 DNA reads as TGTGCCAGCAGTCCCCGGACAGCCGGGGGAGACACTGAAGCTTTCTTT.

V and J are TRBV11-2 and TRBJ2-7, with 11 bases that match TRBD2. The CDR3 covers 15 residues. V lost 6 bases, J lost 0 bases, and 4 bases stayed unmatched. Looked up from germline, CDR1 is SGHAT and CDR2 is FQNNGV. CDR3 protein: CASSHSGRASYEQYF. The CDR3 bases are TGTGCCAGCAGTCATAGCGGGAGGGCCTCCTACGAGCAGTACTTC.

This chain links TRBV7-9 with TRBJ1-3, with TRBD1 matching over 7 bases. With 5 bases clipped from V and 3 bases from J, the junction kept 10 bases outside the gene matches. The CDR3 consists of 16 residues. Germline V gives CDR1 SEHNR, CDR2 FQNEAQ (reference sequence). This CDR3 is CASSLRDRDYGNTIYF. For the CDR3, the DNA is TGTGCCAGCAGCCTACGAGACAGGGATTATGGAAACACCATATATTTT.

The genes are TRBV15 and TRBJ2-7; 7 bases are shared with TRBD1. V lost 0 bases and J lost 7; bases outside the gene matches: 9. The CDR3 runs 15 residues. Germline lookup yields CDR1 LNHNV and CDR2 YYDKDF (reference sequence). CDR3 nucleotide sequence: TGTGCCACCAGCAGAGATGGCCAGGGGGTCGGGGAGCAGTACTTC. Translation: CATSRDGQGVGEQYF.

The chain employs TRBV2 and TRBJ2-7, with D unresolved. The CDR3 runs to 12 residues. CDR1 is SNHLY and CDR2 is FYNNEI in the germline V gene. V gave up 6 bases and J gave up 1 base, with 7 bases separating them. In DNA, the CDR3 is TGTGCCAGCAGGACTCGATCCTACGAGCAGTACTTC. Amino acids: CASRTRSYEQYF.

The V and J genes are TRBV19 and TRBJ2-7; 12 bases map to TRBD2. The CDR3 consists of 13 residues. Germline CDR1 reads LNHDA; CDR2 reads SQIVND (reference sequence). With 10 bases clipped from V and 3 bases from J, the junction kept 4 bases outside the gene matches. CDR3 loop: CATGLAGLYEQYF. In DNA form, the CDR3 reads TGTGCCACCGGACTAGCGGGACTCTACGAGCAGTACTTC.

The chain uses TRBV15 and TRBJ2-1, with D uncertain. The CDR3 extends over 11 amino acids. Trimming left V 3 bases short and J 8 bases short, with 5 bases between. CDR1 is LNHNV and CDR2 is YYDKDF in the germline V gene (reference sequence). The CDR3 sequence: CATSRFHEQFF. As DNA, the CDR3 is TGTGCCACCAGCAGGTTCCATGAGCAGTTCTTC. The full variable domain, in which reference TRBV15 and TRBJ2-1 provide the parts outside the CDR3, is DAMVIQNPRYQVTQFGKPVTLSCSQTLNHNVMYWYQQKSSQAPKLLFHYYDKDFNNEADTPDNFQSRRPNTSFCFLDIRSPGLGDTAMYLCATSRFHEQFFGPGTRLTVL.

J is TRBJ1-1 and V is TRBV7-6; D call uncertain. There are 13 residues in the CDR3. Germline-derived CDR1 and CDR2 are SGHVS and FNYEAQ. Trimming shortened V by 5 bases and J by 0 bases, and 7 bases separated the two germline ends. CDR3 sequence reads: CASSPYMNTEAFF. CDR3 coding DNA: TGTGCCAGCAGCCCCTATATGAACACTGAAGCTTTCTTT.

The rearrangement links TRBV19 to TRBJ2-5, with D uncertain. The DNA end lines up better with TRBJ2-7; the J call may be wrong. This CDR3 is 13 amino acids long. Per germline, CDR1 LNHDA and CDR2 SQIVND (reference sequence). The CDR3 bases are TGTGCCAGTAGTATCCCACAGTCGTACGAGCAGTACTTC. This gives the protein CASSIPQSYEQYF.

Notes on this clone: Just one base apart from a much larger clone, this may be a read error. In DNA, the CDR3 is TGCGCCAGCAGCCACCGGGGCAGGTCCTACGAGCAGTACTTC. Translating gives CASSHRGRSYEQYF. The V call is TRBV4-1, the J call TRBJ2-7; D assignment may be TRBD1 or TRBD2 (5 bases each). The CDR3 sequence is 14 residues long. V was clipped by 3 bases and J by 1 base, with 10 bases between them. The germline V gene has CDR1 MGHRA and CDR2 YSYEKL.

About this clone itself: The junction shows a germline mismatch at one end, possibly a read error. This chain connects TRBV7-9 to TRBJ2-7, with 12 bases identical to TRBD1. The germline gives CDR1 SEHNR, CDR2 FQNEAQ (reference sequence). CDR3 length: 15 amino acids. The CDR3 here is CANSLSGQGAFEQYF. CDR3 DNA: TGTGCCAACAGCTTATCGGGACAGGGGGCGTTCGAGCAGTACTTC. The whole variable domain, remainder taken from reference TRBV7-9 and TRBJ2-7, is DTGVSQNPRHKITKRGQNVTFRCDPISEHNRLYWYRQTLGQGPEFLTYFQNEAQLEKSRLLSDRFSAERPKGSFSTLEIQRTEQGDSAMYLCANSLSGQGAFEQYFGPGTRLTVT.

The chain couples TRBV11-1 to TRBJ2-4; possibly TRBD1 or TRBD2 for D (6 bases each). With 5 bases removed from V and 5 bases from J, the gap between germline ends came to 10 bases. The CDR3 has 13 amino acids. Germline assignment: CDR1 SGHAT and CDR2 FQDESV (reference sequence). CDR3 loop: CASSPGAENIQYF. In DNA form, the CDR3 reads TGTGCCAGCAGCCCGGGGGCGGAAAACATTCAGTACTTC.

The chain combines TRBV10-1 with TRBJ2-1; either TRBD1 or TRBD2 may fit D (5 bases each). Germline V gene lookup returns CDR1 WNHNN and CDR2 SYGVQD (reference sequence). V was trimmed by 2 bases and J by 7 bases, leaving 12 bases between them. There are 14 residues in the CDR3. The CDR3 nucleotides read TGCGCCAGCAGTGAGGGGACGAGACCAAATGAGCAGTTCTTC. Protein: CASSEGTRPNEQFF.

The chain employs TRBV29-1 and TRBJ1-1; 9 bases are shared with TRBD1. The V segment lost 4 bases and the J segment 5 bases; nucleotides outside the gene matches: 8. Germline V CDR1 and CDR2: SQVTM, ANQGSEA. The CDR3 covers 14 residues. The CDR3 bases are TGCAGCGTTGCCACAGGGGGCGGAGGTACTGAAGCTTTCTTT. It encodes CSVATGGGGTEAFF.

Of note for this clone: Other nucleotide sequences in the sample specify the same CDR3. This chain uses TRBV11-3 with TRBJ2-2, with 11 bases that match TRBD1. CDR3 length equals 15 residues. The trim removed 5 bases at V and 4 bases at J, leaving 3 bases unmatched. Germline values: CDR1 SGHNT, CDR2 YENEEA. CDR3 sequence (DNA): TGTGCCAGCAGCCCCGGGACAGGGGGCACCGGGGAGCTGTTTTTT. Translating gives CASSPGTGGTGELFF.

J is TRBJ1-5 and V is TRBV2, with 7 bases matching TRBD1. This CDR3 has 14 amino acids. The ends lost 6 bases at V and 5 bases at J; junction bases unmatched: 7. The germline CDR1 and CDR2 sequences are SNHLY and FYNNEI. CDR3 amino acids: CASSPGQDDQPQHF. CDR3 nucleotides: TGTGCCAGCAGCCCAGGACAGGACGATCAGCCCCAGCATTTT.

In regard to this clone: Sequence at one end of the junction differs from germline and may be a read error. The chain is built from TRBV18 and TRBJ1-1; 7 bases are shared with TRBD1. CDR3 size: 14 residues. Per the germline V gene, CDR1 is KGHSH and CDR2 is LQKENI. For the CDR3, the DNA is TGTGCCAACTCACCACTTACAGGGGTTACTGAAGCTTTCTTT. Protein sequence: CANSPLTGVTEAFF.

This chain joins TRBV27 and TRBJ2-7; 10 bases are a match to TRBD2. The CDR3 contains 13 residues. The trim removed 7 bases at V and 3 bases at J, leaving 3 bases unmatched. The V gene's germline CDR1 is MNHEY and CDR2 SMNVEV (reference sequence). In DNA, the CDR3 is TGTGCCAGCAAGCCTAGCGGGAGCTACGAGCAGTACTTC. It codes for CASKPSGSYEQYF.

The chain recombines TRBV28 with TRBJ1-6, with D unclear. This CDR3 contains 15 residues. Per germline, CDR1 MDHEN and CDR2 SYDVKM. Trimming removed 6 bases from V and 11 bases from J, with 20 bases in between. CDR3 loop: CASRVRDLLIAPLHF. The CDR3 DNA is TGTGCCAGCAGGGTGAGAGACCTCCTCATTGCACCCCTCCACTTT. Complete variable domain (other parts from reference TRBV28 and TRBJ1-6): DVKVTQSSRYLVKRTGEKVFLECVQDMDHENMFWYRQDPGLGLRLIYFSYDVKMKEKGDIPEGYSVSREKKERFSLILESASTNQTSMYLCASRVRDLLIAPLHFGNGTRLTVT.